This T cell receptor (beta chain) comes out of a study of regulatory T cells in long-lasting Graves disease. A remark on this clonotype: This sequence may be a read error, since a much larger clone differs from it by one base.

Building the TCR beta libraries relied on iRepertoire HTBI primers, and CDR3 regions underwent Arm-PCR. Via MiXCR, TCRdb re-called the multiplex PCR reads, giving one row per CDR3 protein. The repertoire consists of roughly 450,000 distinct CDR3 sequences, with around a fifth occurring once and the leading ten covering around 13%. Stated time point: persistent/refractory GD, antithyroid drugs over 5 years with positive TRAb. There was RNA extracted from PBMCs, and the TCR library was made from it. The input for sequencing was peripheral blood mononuclear cells (PBMCs), taken when the disease was refractory, from a patient treated with antithyroid drugs. This clonotype originated in a female donor with Graves disease.

This chain's CDR3 is CANKGDSYYGYTF. The CDR3 DNA reads TGTGCCAACAAAGGGGACAGCTACTATGGCTACACCTTC. The V gene is TRBV6-2 or TRBV6-3, the J gene TRBJ1-2; 7 nucleotides match TRBD1. Germline V lookup: CDR1 MNHEY, CDR2 SVGEGT. The CDR3 covers 13 residues. Trimming cost V 10 bases and J 3 bases; bases outside gene matches: 8.